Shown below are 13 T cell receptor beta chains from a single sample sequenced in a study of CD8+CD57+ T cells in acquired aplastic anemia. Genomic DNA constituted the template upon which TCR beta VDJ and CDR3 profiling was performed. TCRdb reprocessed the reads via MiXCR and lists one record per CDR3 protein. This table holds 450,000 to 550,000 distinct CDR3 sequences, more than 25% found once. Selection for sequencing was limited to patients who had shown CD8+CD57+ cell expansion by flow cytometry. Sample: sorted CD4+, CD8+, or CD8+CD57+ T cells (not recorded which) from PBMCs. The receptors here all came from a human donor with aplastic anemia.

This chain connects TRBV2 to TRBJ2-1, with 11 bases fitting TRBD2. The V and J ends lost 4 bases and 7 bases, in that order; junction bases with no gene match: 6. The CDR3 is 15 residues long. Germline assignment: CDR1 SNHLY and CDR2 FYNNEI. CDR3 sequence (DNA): TGTGCCAGCAGTGTGTCTAGCGGGGGGAGGAATGAGCAGTTCTTC. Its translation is CASSVSSGGRNEQFF.

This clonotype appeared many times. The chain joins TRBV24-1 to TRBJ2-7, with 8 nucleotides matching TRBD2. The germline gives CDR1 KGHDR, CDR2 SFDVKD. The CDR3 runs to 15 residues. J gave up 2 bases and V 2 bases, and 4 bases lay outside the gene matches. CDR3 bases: TGTGCCACCAGTGATTCCCTAGCGGGCGCCTACGAGCAGTACTTC. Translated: CATSDSLAGAYEQYF.

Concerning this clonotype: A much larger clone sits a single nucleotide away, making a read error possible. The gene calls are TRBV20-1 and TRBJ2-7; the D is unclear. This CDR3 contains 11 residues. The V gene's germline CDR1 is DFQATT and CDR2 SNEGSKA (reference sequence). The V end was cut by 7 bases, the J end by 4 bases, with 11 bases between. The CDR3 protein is CSVSAGYEQYF. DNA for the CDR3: TGCAGTGTTAGTGCCGGGTACGAGCAGTACTTC.

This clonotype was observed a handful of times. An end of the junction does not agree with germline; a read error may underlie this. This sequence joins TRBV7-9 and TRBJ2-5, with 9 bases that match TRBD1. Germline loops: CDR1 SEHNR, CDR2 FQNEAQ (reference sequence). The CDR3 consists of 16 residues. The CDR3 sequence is CTSSRPTGGGGETQYF. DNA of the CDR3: TGTACCAGCAGCCGACCAACAGGGGGCGGAGGAGAGACCCAGTACTTC.

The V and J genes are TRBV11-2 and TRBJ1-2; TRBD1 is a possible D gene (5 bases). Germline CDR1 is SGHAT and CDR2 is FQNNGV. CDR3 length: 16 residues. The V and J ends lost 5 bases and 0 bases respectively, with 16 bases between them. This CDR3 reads CASSRPQGFANYGYTF. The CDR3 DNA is TGTGCCAGCAGCCGGCCCCAGGGTTTTGCTAACTATGGCTACACCTTC. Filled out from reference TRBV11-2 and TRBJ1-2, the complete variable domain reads EAGVAQSPRYKIIEKRQSVAFWCNPISGHATLYWYQQILGQGPKLLIQFQNNGVVDDSQLPKDRFSAERLKGVDSTLKIQPAKLEDSAVYLCASSRPQGFANYGYTFGSGTRLTVV.

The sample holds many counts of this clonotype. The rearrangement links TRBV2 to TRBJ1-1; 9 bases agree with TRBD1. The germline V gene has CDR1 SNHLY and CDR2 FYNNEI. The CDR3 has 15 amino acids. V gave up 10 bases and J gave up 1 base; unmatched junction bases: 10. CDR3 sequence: CATTPGQGWNTEAFF. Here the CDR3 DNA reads TGTGCCACCACCCCGGGACAGGGCTGGAACACTGAAGCTTTCTTT.

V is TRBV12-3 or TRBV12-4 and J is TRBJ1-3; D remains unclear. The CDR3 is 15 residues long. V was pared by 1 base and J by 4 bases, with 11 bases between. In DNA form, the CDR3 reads TGTGCCAGCAGTTTAGGCCAGCAAAACGGAAACACCATATATTTT. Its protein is CASSLGQQNGNTIYF.

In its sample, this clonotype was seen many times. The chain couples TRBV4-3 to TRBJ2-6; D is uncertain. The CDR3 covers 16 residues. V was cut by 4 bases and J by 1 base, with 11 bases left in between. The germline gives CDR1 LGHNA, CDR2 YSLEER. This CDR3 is CASSRRAGSGANVLTF. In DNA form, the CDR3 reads TGCGCCAGCAGCCGACGAGCAGGATCTGGGGCCAACGTCCTGACTTTC.

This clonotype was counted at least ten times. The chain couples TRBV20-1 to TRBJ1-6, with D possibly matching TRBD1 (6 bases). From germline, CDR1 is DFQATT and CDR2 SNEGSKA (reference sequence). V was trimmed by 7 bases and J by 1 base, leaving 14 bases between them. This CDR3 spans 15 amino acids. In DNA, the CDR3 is TGCAGTGTGGGGAAGGGGGGATCCTATAATTCACCCCTCCACTTT. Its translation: CSVGKGGSYNSPLHF.

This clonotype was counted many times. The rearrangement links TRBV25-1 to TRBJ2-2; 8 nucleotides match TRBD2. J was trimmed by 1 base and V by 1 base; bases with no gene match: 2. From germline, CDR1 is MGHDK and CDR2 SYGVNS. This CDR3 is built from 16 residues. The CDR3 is CASSEFAGGNTGELFF. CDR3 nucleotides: TGTGCCAGCAGTGAATTTGCGGGAGGGAACACCGGGGAGCTGTTTTTT.

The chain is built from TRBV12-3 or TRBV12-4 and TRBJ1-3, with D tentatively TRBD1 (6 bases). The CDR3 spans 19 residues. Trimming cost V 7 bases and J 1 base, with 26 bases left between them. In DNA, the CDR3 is TGTGCCAGCATTTGTGGTGCTGGTCGGGGCACAGGGTCTGGAAACACCATATATTTT. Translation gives CASICGAGRGTGSGNTIYF.

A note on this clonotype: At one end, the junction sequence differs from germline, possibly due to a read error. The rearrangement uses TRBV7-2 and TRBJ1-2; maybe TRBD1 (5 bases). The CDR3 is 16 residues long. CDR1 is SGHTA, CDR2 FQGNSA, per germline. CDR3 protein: CASSPPRGGANYGYTF. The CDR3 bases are TGCGCCAGCAGCCCGCCAAGGGGCGGAGCTAACTATGGCTACACCTTC.

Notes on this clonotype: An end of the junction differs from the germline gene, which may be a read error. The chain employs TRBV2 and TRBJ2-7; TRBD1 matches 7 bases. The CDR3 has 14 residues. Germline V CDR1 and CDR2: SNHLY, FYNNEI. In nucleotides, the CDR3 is TGTGCCATCAGTGGAATACAGGGGCACGGCGAGCAGTACTTC. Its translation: CAISGIQGHGEQYF.